The 29 T cell receptor beta chains below all came from one sample that was sequenced in a study of blood T cell repertoires in COVID-19. This table comes from immunoSEQ multiplex PCR, and its TCRdb copy is limited to in-frame clones, with some not included. This sample carries approximately 210,000 clones, 92% of them seen once, and the ten largest clones take 1% to 1.5%. Input material: peripheral blood. The receptors shown here come from a man aged 25 to 45 with acute or convalescent COVID-19.

This clone was observed a single time. V usage is TRBV6-6 and J usage is TRBJ2-7, with 10 bases that match TRBD1. The CDR3 extends over 15 amino acids. CDR1 is MNHNY and CDR2 is SVGAGI in the germline V gene (reference sequence). Germline trimming cut 7 bases from V and 6 bases from J; bases unmatched to any gene: 12. CDR3 region: CASNTAGTGAPEQYF. The DNA for the CDR3 is TGTGCCAGCAACACAGCCGGGACAGGGGCCCCCGAGCAGTACTTC.

The chain recombines TRBV28 with TRBJ1-1, with TRBD1 matching over 7 bases. The V segment lost 2 bases and the J segment 1 base; nucleotides outside the gene matches: 10. Per the germline V gene, CDR1 is MDHEN and CDR2 is SYDVKM. The CDR3 totals 17 residues. DNA of the CDR3: TGTGCCAGCAGTTTAATTGGGTCAGGGGGGTGGAACACTGAAGCTTTCTTT. Residues: CASSLIGSGGWNTEAFF. Complete variable domain (other parts from reference TRBV28 and TRBJ1-1): DVKVTQSSRYLVKRTGEKVFLECVQDMDHENMFWYRQDPGLGLRLIYFSYDVKMKEKGDIPEGYSVSREKKERFSLILESASTNQTSMYLCASSLIGSGGWNTEAFFGQGTRLTVV.

This sequence joins TRBV7-2 and TRBJ2-7; 10 nucleotides align to TRBD2. The CDR3 has 16 amino acids. Germline lookup yields CDR1 SGHTA and CDR2 FQGNSA. V was pared by 5 bases and J by 6 bases, with 13 bases of the junction left unmatched. The CDR3: CASSLGSSGSLREQYF. The CDR3 DNA sequence: TGTGCCAGCAGCCTAGGGTCTAGCGGGAGTCTCCGCGAGCAGTACTTC.

This rearrangement joins TRBV3-1 (or the pseudogene TRBV3-2) to TRBJ2-5; tentatively, D is TRBD1 (5 bases). Trimming pared 4 bases from V and 2 bases from J, leaving 5 bases between. This CDR3 region has 12 residues. Germline CDR1 reads LGHDT; CDR2 reads YNNKEL (reference sequence). The CDR3 DNA is TGTGCCAGCAGCCGACAGCAAGAGACCCAGTACTTC. Protein: CASSRQQETQYF.

This rearrangement joins TRBV7-3 to TRBJ2-3; D is perhaps TRBD2 (6 bases). Germline V gives CDR1 SGHTA, CDR2 FQGTGA. V lost 5 bases to trimming and J lost 4 bases, with 19 bases between them. The CDR3 sequence is 16 residues long. The DNA of the CDR3 is TGTGCCAGCAGCCCCGGCCGGGACTCTGGTCCAGATACGCAGTATTTT. It is translated as CASSPGRDSGPDTQYF.

V usage is TRBV20-1 and J usage is TRBJ1-1; 9 bases line up with TRBD1. The CDR3 covers 11 residues. The V gene end was trimmed by 1 base and the J gene end by 12 bases; junction bases not matched to a gene: 3. Germline V lookup: CDR1 DFQATT, CDR2 SNEGSKA (reference sequence). CDR3 sequence (DNA): TGCAGTGCTAGAGGGGACAGGGATACTTTCTTT. This sequence encodes CSARGDRDTFF.

The rearrangement uses TRBV27 and TRBJ1-2; no clear D. V lost 7 bases, J lost 2 bases, and 20 bases lay in between. The CDR3 has 16 amino acids. Germline V gene sequence: CDR1 MNHEY, CDR2 SMNVEV (reference sequence). The CDR3 nucleotides are TGTGCCAGCAAACCCCTACTCCCTACCCTAAACTATGGCTACACCTTC. Translation gives CASKPLLPTLNYGYTF.

V gene TRBV6-6 combines with J gene TRBJ2-3, with TRBD2 identical over 12 bases. The CDR3 sequence is 15 residues long. V trimming: 5 bases; J trimming: 5 bases; junction bases outside the gene matches: 5. Germline lookup yields CDR1 MNHNY and CDR2 SVGAGI (reference sequence). This chain's CDR3 is CASSARGLAGDTQYF. The CDR3 nucleotides read TGTGCCAGCAGTGCTAGGGGACTAGCGGGAGATACGCAGTATTTT.

This clone was counted a single time. This rearrangement joins TRBV9 to TRBJ2-2; possible D gene TRBD1, 6 bases. Germline V gene lookup returns CDR1 SGDLS and CDR2 YYNGEE. V shed 4 bases and J shed 6 bases, with 7 bases lying between them. CDR3 length: 12 amino acids. As DNA, the CDR3 is TGTGCCAGCAGCTCAGGGGCCGGGGAGCTGTTTTTT. Protein sequence: CASSSGAGELFF.

The V and J genes are TRBV5-6 and TRBJ2-7; TRBD2 agrees at 11 bases. This CDR3 spans 16 amino acids. From germline, CDR1 is SGHDT and CDR2 YYEEEE. The V and J ends lost 4 bases and 1 base, in that order; junction bases with no gene match: 7. The CDR3 loop is CASSRGLADLSYEQYF. The CDR3 region has the DNA TGTGCCAGCAGCAGGGGACTAGCGGATCTTTCCTACGAGCAGTACTTC.

The gene calls are TRBV7-2 and TRBJ1-5; D is possibly TRBD1 (5 bases). In germline, CDR1 is SGHTA, CDR2 FQGNSA. The V end was cut by 5 bases, the J end by 7 bases, with 18 bases between. The CDR3 covers 15 residues. The CDR3 DNA reads TGTGCCAGCAGCCGGGACTTGGGGGGAGGACAGCCCCAGCATTTT. Amino acid sequence: CASSRDLGGGQPQHF.

The CDR3 DNA is TGTGCCAGCAGCGGGGTGGGCCCGGGGGACAATGAGCAGTTCTTC. This gives the protein CASSGVGPGDNEQFF. The gene calls are TRBV13 and TRBJ2-1; possible D gene TRBD2, 6 bases. CDR3 size: 15 residues. V was trimmed by 5 bases and J by 5 bases, leaving 16 bases between them. Germline V gene data show CDR1 as PRHDT and CDR2 as FYEKMQ (reference sequence). Using reference TRBV13 and TRBJ2-1 for the parts outside the CDR3, the full variable domain is AAGVIQSPRHLIKEKRETATLKCYPIPRHDTVYWYQQGPGQDPQFLISFYEKMQSDKGSIPDRFSAQQFSDYHSELNMSSLELGDSALYFCASSGVGPGDNEQFFGPGTRLTVL.

This chain links TRBV30 with TRBJ2-7, with 10 positions matching TRBD1. This CDR3 is 14 amino acids long. CDR1 is GTSNPN, CDR2 SVGIG, per germline (reference sequence). The V gene end was trimmed by 5 bases and the J gene end by 5 bases; junction bases not matched to a gene: 9. CDR3 DNA: TGTGCCTGGGGGACCGGGACAGGGGCTCACGAGCAGTACTTC. This translates into CAWGTGTGAHEQYF.

The chain is built from TRBV27 and TRBJ1-2; a possible D gene is TRBD1 (5 bases). Germline CDR1 MNHEY, CDR2 SMNVEV (reference sequence). The length of the CDR3 is 15 residues. Trimming stripped 7 bases from V and 2 bases from J, with 17 bases between. The CDR3 loop reads CASTTVKKGNYGYTF. The CDR3 coding sequence is TGTGCCAGCACGACAGTCAAAAAAGGGAACTATGGCTACACCTTC.

The V and J genes are TRBV7-9 and TRBJ2-3; TRBD1 matches at 7 bases. The CDR3 length is 15 residues. Trimming cost V 5 bases and J 4 bases; bases outside gene matches: 9. The germline V gene has CDR1 SEHNR and CDR2 FQNEAQ (reference sequence). The CDR3 loop is CASSMGQIRSDTQYF. DNA for the CDR3: TGTGCCAGCAGCATGGGACAGATCAGATCAGATACGCAGTATTTT.

This clone was detected a few times. The sample carries other DNA sequences with the same CDR3. The CDR3 sequence is CASSPLTRNNEQFF. The CDR3 region has the DNA TGTGCCAGCTCACCGTTGACACGAAACAATGAGCAGTTCTTC. The chain couples TRBV18 to TRBJ2-1; unclear D gene. The CDR3 has 14 residues. The germline V gene encodes CDR1 KGHSH and CDR2 LQKENI. The V end was cut by 3 bases, the J end by 5 bases, with 11 bases between.

The chain is built from TRBV19 and TRBJ2-3; 12 positions match TRBD2. Germline CDR1 is LNHDA and CDR2 is SQIVND (reference sequence). V gave up 3 bases and J gave up 3 bases; unmatched junction bases: 7. The CDR3 has 17 residues. CDR3 sequence reads: CASSIRHLAGGTDTQYF. CDR3 in DNA: TGTGCCAGTAGTATCCGGCACCTAGCGGGAGGGACAGATACGCAGTATTTT.

This chain links TRBV30 with TRBJ2-3, with D maybe TRBD2 (6 bases). V shed 0 bases and J shed 0 bases, with 10 bases lying between them. The V gene's germline CDR1 is GTSNPN and CDR2 SVGIG (reference sequence). The CDR3 spans 15 residues. CDR3 DNA sequence: TGTGCCTGGAGTGTCGGGGGATCTAGCACAGATACGCAGTATTTT. Its protein is CAWSVGGSSTDTQYF. Variable domain in full (rest from reference TRBV30 and TRBJ2-3): SQTIHQWPATLVQPVGSPLSLECTVEGTSNPNLYWYRQAAGRGLQLLFYSVGIGQISSEVPQNLSASRPQDRQFILSSKKLLLSDSGFYLCAWSVGGSSTDTQYFGPGTRLTVL.

The rearrangement joins TRBV5-4 to TRBJ2-3, with unresolved D. The V gene lost 0 bases and the J gene lost 6 bases, with 8 bases spanning the gap. Per the germline V gene, CDR1 is SGHNT and CDR2 is YYREEE (reference sequence). The CDR3 runs to 13 residues. This CDR3 reads CASSLGRADTQYF. The CDR3 DNA follows: TGTGCCAGCAGCTTGGGTCGCGCGGATACGCAGTATTTT.

This clone was observed a few times. V gene TRBV4-2 combines with J gene TRBJ2-3; 11 nucleotides agree with TRBD2. The V segment lost 5 bases and the J segment 4 bases; nucleotides outside the gene matches: 2. Germline CDR1 and CDR2: LGHNA and YNFKEQ. The CDR3 is made up of 14 amino acids. The CDR3 reads CASSNSGGADTQYF. The CDR3 nucleotides read TGTGCCAGCAGCAATAGCGGGGGGGCAGATACGCAGTATTTT.

The chain joins TRBV3-1 (or the pseudogene TRBV3-2) to TRBJ2-1, with TRBD2 as a possible D gene (5 bases). This CDR3 region has 19 residues. Trimming removed 5 bases from V and 0 bases from J, with 23 bases in between. The germline gives CDR1 LGHDT, CDR2 YNNKEL (reference sequence). The DNA for the CDR3 is TGTGCCAGCAGCACTACGGTTGGTTTCAGCGGAAGCTCCTACAATGAGCAGTTCTTC. It specifies CASSTTVGFSGSSYNEQFF.

The rearrangement joins TRBV11-3 to TRBJ2-1, with 13 bases fitting TRBD2. This CDR3 region has 17 residues. The ends lost 5 bases at V and 7 bases at J; junction bases unmatched: 11. Per germline, CDR1 SGHNT and CDR2 YENEEA. CDR3 in amino acids: CASSETLTSGRYNEQFF. For the CDR3, the DNA is TGTGCCAGCAGCGAAACTTTGACTAGCGGGAGGTATAATGAGCAGTTCTTC. The whole variable domain, filled in from reference TRBV11-3 and TRBJ2-1, reads EAGVVQSPRYKIIEKKQPVAFWCNPISGHNTLYWYLQNLGQGPELLIRYENEEAVDDSQLPKDRFSAERLKGVDSTLKIQPAELGDSAVYLCASSETLTSGRYNEQFFGPGTRLTVL.

The genes are TRBV27 and TRBJ2-3; TRBD2 agrees at 8 bases. J gave up 2 bases and V 4 bases, and 14 bases lay outside the gene matches. The CDR3 covers 18 residues. Looked up from germline, CDR1 is MNHEY and CDR2 is SMNVEV (reference sequence). The CDR3, as DNA: TGTGCCAGCAGTTCAAAAGTCGGGACTAGGTTTCTCACAGATACGCAGTATTTT. Its protein is CASSSKVGTRFLTDTQYF.

V usage is TRBV6-5 and J usage is TRBJ2-7; D may be TRBD1 (7 bases). V was cut by 3 bases and J by 4 bases, with 16 bases left in between. The CDR3 sequence is 15 residues long. CDR1 and CDR2 (germline): MNHEY, SVGAGI. The CDR3 DNA follows: TGTGCCAGCAGTTATGGGCCAGGGGGGTCATACGAGCAGTACTTC. Translation gives CASSYGPGGSYEQYF.

The chain has TRBV28 and TRBJ2-5, with D unclear. This CDR3 comprises 13 residues. From germline, CDR1 is MDHEN and CDR2 SYDVKM. V was clipped by 4 bases and J by 4 bases, with 10 bases between them. In nucleotides, the CDR3 is TGTGCCAGCAGTTCCGGGTGGGTAGAGACCCAGTACTTC. Its protein is CASSSGWVETQYF.

The chain joins TRBV7-9 to TRBJ1-3; possible D gene TRBD1, 6 bases. With 5 bases removed from V and 5 bases from J, the gap between germline ends came to 22 bases. Germline values: CDR1 SEHNR, CDR2 FQNEAQ (reference sequence). The CDR3 is 17 residues long. The DNA of the CDR3 is TGTGCCAGCAGCAAGGGGGGGGCAGACCCCGCTAGAAACACCATATATTTT. This gives the protein CASSKGGADPARNTIYF.

The J gene is TRBJ1-2, the V gene TRBV3-1 (or the pseudogene TRBV3-2); 8 bases line up with TRBD1. The CDR3 has 13 amino acids. Germline-derived CDR1 and CDR2 are LGHDT and YNNKEL (reference sequence). V gave up 5 bases and J gave up 6 bases; unmatched junction bases: 5. Here the CDR3 DNA reads TGTGCCAGCAGCTTACGGACAGGGAATGGCTACACCTTC. As protein: CASSLRTGNGYTF.

This sequence joins TRBV7-9 and TRBJ2-2; D not resolved. The CDR3 is 14 amino acids. Germline CDR1 is SEHNR and CDR2 is FQNEAQ (reference sequence). Trimming took 2 bases from V and 3 from J, leaving 7 bases between them. The CDR3 sequence is CASSLIRDTGELFF. Written as DNA, the CDR3 is TGTGCCAGCAGCTTAATCCGGGACACCGGGGAGCTGTTTTTT.

To note about this clone: Other nucleotide sequences in the sample specify the same CDR3. The chain recombines TRBV11-2 with TRBJ2-1; D not certain. Deletions cut 1 base from V and 5 bases from J, with 6 bases between. Germline V gene data show CDR1 as SGHAT and CDR2 as FQNNGV. This CDR3 contains 13 residues. CDR3 in amino acids: CASSLGLNNEQFF. In nucleotides, the CDR3 is TGTGCCAGCAGCTTAGGGCTCAACAATGAGCAGTTCTTC.